Presented here are 26 T cell receptor beta chains from one specimen sequenced in a study of blood T cells in healthy people across ages (dated by TCRdb to between 2015 and 2017). The method was 5' RACE. A second roughly 6 to 11 cycle PCR used a sample-barcoded 5' primer and a J-beta primer mix. The public reads were reprocessed in TCRdb via fastp at Q25 and MiXCR, keeping in-frame beta chains. Every distinct CDR3 protein forms one entry, paired with its most common genes and DNA. Across this sample there are fewer than 2 million distinct CDR3 sequences, with approximately 39% seen only once. The ten largest clones take up more than 20% of the sample. The material sequenced was blood. These receptors came from a human donor in good health.

This clonotype was seen ten or more times. The chain carries TRBV5-1 and TRBJ2-7, with D uncertain. V shed 0 bases and J shed 5 bases, with 12 bases lying between them. This CDR3 region has 14 residues. CDR1 is SGHRS and CDR2 is YFSETQ in the germline V gene. The CDR3 protein is CASSLAQQLHEQYF. CDR3 coding DNA: TGCGCCAGCAGCTTGGCCCAACAGCTCCACGAGCAGTACTTC.

In this sample, this clonotype turned up a few times. The chain has TRBV24-1 and TRBJ2-5; 7 nucleotides line up with TRBD1. After removal of 3 bases from V and 3 bases from J, the junction contained 6 bases not matched to a gene. This CDR3 contains 15 residues. The germline CDR1 and CDR2 sequences are KGHDR and SFDVKD. This chain's CDR3 is CATSDTYRGEETQYF. The CDR3 DNA sequence: TGTGCCACCAGTGATACCTACAGGGGAGAAGAGACCCAGTACTTC.

The chain links TRBV5-6 to TRBJ2-7; 9 bases align to TRBD2. Germline loops: CDR1 SGHDT, CDR2 YYEEEE. J was trimmed by 5 bases and V by 2 bases; bases with no gene match: 8. CDR3 length: 15 residues. The CDR3 protein is CASSFFAGGLNEQYF. DNA for the CDR3: TGTGCCAGCAGCTTCTTCGCGGGGGGGCTCAACGAGCAGTACTTC.

The J gene is TRBJ1-1, the V gene TRBV12-3 or TRBV12-4, with a possible D match to TRBD1 (5 bases). The V and J ends lost 3 bases and 0 bases respectively, with 11 bases between them. The CDR3 contains 15 residues. DNA of the CDR3: TGTGCCAGCAGTTTCCTAGGGACGATGAACACTGAAGCTTTCTTT. This encodes CASSFLGTMNTEAFF.

This chain uses TRBV5-5 with TRBJ1-2; D possibly corresponds to TRBD1 (6 bases). The length of the CDR3 is 14 residues. V lost 4 bases, J lost 4 bases, and 14 bases lay in between. CDR1 and CDR2 (germline): SGHKS, YYEKEE (reference sequence). As DNA, the CDR3 is TGTGCCAGCAGCGTCGGGGGGGCTCGCTATGGCTACACCTTC. This translates into CASSVGGARYGYTF.

V gene TRBV7-2 combines with J gene TRBJ2-5; 8 bases are a match to TRBD2. The J call is in doubt because the DNA end fits TRBJ2-7 better. CDR3 length: 15 residues. The germline CDR1 and CDR2 sequences are SGHTA and FQGNSA. The CDR3 reads CASSFGTSGGAEQYF. In DNA form, the CDR3 reads TGTGCCAGCAGCTTCGGGACTAGTGGGGGGGCCGAGCAGTACTTC.

This clonotype appeared a few times. This chain joins TRBV29-1 and TRBJ1-5; D perhaps matches TRBD1 (6 bases). Germline CDR1 and CDR2: SQVTM and ANQGSEA. The CDR3 spans 16 residues. Deletions cut 5 bases from V and 0 bases from J, with 17 bases between. CDR3 loop: CSVQGSGRYSNQPQHF. CDR3 nucleotides: TGCAGCGTTCAGGGGAGCGGCCGATATAGCAATCAGCCCCAGCATTTT.

CDR3 bases: TGTGCCAGCAGCTTAGATCCGGTCACTGAAGCTTTCTTT. Protein: CASSLDPVTEAFF. The J gene is TRBJ1-1, the V gene TRBV11-2; D not certain. The V gene's germline CDR1 is SGHAT and CDR2 FQNNGV. V was clipped by 0 bases and J by 4 bases, with 6 bases between them. The CDR3 sequence is 13 residues long.

The genes are TRBV7-6 and TRBJ2-4, with D perhaps assigned TRBD1 or TRBD2 (5 bases each). The tail of the sequence fits TRBJ2-7 better, so the J call may be wrong. Looked up from germline, CDR1 is SGHVS and CDR2 is FNYEAQ. The CDR3 totals 14 residues. CDR3 sequence (DNA): TGTGCCAGCAGCTCCAGAGGGGAATTCTACGAGCAGTACTTC. Translated, it gives CASSSRGEFYEQYF.

V gene TRBV9 combines with J gene TRBJ2-7, with D possibly called TRBD1 or TRBD2 (5 bases each). This CDR3 region has 15 residues. Germline V gene data show CDR1 as SGDLS and CDR2 as YYNGEE. Trimming removed 3 bases at V and 3 bases at J, with 16 bases between. The CDR3 sequence: CASSEFGTKNYEQYF. The CDR3 DNA sequence: TGTGCCAGCAGCGAATTCGGGACCAAGAACTACGAGCAGTACTTC.

This clonotype was seen a handful of times. J is TRBJ1-2 and V is TRBV6-6, with TRBD1 matching over 10 bases. The ends lost 11 bases at V and 8 bases at J; junction bases unmatched: 14. Germline lookup yields CDR1 MNHNY and CDR2 SVGAGI (reference sequence). The CDR3 totals 14 residues. The chain's CDR3 is CAAQTGGDSRGYTF. CDR3 nucleotides: TGTGCCGCCCAGACAGGGGGCGATTCTCGAGGCTACACCTTC.

This chain joins TRBV7-3 and TRBJ2-6; D tentatively reads TRBD1 or TRBD2 (5 bases each). The V end lost 2 bases, the J end lost 0 bases, and 11 bases lay between the germline ends. The germline V gene encodes CDR1 SGHTA and CDR2 FQGTGA. This CDR3 spans 17 amino acids. This CDR3 is CASSLGDPLSGANVLTF. In DNA, the CDR3 is TGTGCCAGCAGCTTAGGGGACCCTCTCTCTGGGGCCAACGTCCTGACTTTC.

The genes are TRBV20-1 and TRBJ1-5; no definite D call. Germline CDR1 and CDR2: DFQATT and SNEGSKA (reference sequence). CDR3 length: 16 amino acids. V lost 7 bases, J lost 0 bases, and 19 bases lay in between. The CDR3 protein is CSGKPHPDYSNQPQHF. The CDR3 DNA sequence: TGCAGTGGGAAACCCCACCCCGATTATAGCAATCAGCCCCAGCATTTT.

The J gene is TRBJ1-2, the V gene TRBV29-1; 7 bases agree with TRBD1. CDR1 SQVTM and CDR2 ANQGSEA come from the germline V gene. The CDR3 has 14 amino acids. Losses at the gene ends were 6 bases for V and 8 bases for J; bases not matched to a gene: 15. The CDR3 DNA is TGCAGCGTCCTCCCCGAAGAGGGGGCTGAGGGCTACACCTTC. This sequence encodes CSVLPEEGAEGYTF.

The chain joins TRBV12-3 or TRBV12-4 to TRBJ2-3, with D tentatively TRBD1 (5 bases). Deletions cut 5 bases from V and 11 bases from J, with 26 bases between. The CDR3 runs to 16 residues. CDR3 protein: CASSPHLGVATDVQYF. The CDR3 bases are TGTGCCAGCAGTCCTCACCTAGGAGTGGCGACAGATGTGCAGTATTTT.

This chain joins TRBV6-6 and TRBJ2-3; 10 bases match TRBD1. V gave up 0 bases and J gave up 2 bases; unmatched junction bases: 5. The germline gives CDR1 MNHNY, CDR2 SVGAGI (reference sequence). The CDR3 has 17 residues. The CDR3 sequence is CASSYSGQGEFTDTQYF. CDR3 coding DNA: TGTGCCAGCAGTTACTCTGGACAGGGGGAGTTCACAGATACGCAGTATTTT.

The chain combines TRBV7-2 with TRBJ2-4, with D unclear. The CDR3 sequence is 14 residues long. The ends were cut back, 5 bases at V and 8 bases at J, with 16 bases in the middle. The germline V gene has CDR1 SGHTA and CDR2 FQGNSA. CDR3 region: CASSPRPLYDIQYF. CDR3 coding DNA: TGTGCCAGCAGCCCCCGCCCGTTGTATGACATTCAGTACTTC.

The V gene is TRBV12-3 or TRBV12-4, the J gene TRBJ2-7; a weak D match, TRBD1 (6 bases). The CDR3 length is 18 residues. V lost 5 bases and J lost 7, with 30 bases in between. For the CDR3, the DNA is TGTGCCAGCAGTGGACAGTCCCTGACCTACCGAACCTACAATGAGCAGTACTTC. Protein product: CASSGQSLTYRTYNEQYF.

This clonotype was seen only a few times. The chain recombines TRBV7-2 with TRBJ2-3; the D gene is possibly TRBD2 (5 bases). This CDR3 spans 14 amino acids. Deletions cut 5 bases from V and 4 bases from J, with 13 bases between. CDR1 SGHTA and CDR2 FQGNSA come from the germline V gene. The CDR3 loop reads CASSPNAGSDTQYF. CDR3 nucleotides: TGTGCCAGCAGCCCTAACGCGGGTTCAGATACGCAGTATTTT.

As DNA, the CDR3 is TGTGCCATCAGTGAGTCGGATAGCGGGGGTACAGATACGCAGTATTTT. This sequence encodes CAISESDSGGTDTQYF. The chain uses TRBV10-3 and TRBJ2-3, with 9 bases fitting TRBD2. V lost 0 bases to trimming and J lost 3 bases; unmatched junction nucleotides: 4. CDR1 is ENHRY, CDR2 SYGVKD, per germline. CDR3 length equals 16 residues.

This clonotype appeared many times. This chain links TRBV12-3 or TRBV12-4 with TRBJ2-3, with 11 bases fitting TRBD2. V shed 6 bases, J shed 6 bases, and the junction held 11 bases outside the gene matches. CDR3 length: 16 residues. CDR3 bases: TGTGCCAGCAGGCGATACGGGACTAGCGGCTCGGATACGCAGTATTTT. Translation gives CASRRYGTSGSDTQYF.

The chain joins TRBV5-1 to TRBJ1-1, with a weak D call TRBD1 (5 bases). In germline, CDR1 is SGHRS, CDR2 YFSETQ. This CDR3 spans 17 amino acids. The ends were cut back, 0 bases at V and 3 bases at J, with 18 bases in the middle. CDR3 residues: CASSLGPGTALDTEAFF. CDR3 coding DNA: TGCGCCAGCAGCTTGGGGCCGGGGACCGCCTTGGACACTGAAGCTTTCTTT.

The chain carries TRBV7-2 and TRBJ2-1, with a tentative D call TRBD1 (5 bases). Trimming removed 3 bases from V and 7 bases from J, with 10 bases in between. The CDR3 covers 13 residues. Germline V CDR1 and CDR2: SGHTA, FQGNSA. CDR3 region: CASSFDRGNEQFF. Written as DNA, the CDR3 is TGTGCCAGCAGCTTCGACAGAGGAAATGAGCAGTTCTTC.

The chain is built from TRBV20-1 and TRBJ2-5; 9 nucleotides agree with TRBD2. The germline gives CDR1 DFQATT, CDR2 SNEGSKA (reference sequence). The CDR3 runs to 15 residues. With V trimmed by 1 base and J by 2 bases, 5 bases remained unmatched. CDR3 in DNA: TGCAGTGCTAGAGGACTAGCGGCGTCTCAAGAGACCCAGTACTTC. Its protein is CSARGLAASQETQYF.

This clonotype was recorded many times. This chain connects TRBV28 to TRBJ2-7; 7 bases line up with TRBD1. With 5 bases clipped from V and 2 bases from J, the junction kept 12 bases outside the gene matches. CDR3 size: 16 residues. Germline V lookup: CDR1 MDHEN, CDR2 SYDVKM. Here the CDR3 reads CASSPTRRGPPYEQYF. The CDR3 DNA reads TGTGCCAGCAGTCCTACCCGTAGGGGGCCCCCCTACGAGCAGTACTTC. The full variable domain, completed using reference TRBV28 and TRBJ2-7, is DVKVTQSSRYLVKRTGEKVFLECVQDMDHENMFWYRQDPGLGLRLIYFSYDVKMKEKGDIPEGYSVSREKKERFSLILESASTNQTSMYLCASSPTRRGPPYEQYFGPGTRLTVT.

This clonotype has at least ten counts. The V gene is TRBV20-1, the J gene TRBJ2-4; maybe TRBD1 (6 bases). This CDR3 region has 14 residues. Trimming shortened V by 4 bases and J by 4 bases, and 14 bases separated the two germline ends. Germline V gene sequence: CDR1 DFQATT, CDR2 SNEGSKA (reference sequence). CDR3 protein: CSAKKQGFKNIQYF. CDR3 nucleotide sequence: TGCAGTGCTAAGAAGCAGGGGTTTAAAAACATTCAGTACTTC.